The TCR beta chain under discussion was sequenced for a study of blood T cells in healthy people across ages. This clonotype was found a few times. Through a sample-barcoded 5' primer and a J-beta primer mix, a second PCR was run for roughly 6 to 12 cycles. The authors tagged each cDNA molecule using a template-switch adaptor with 12 random nucleotides. Each CDR3 protein gets one entry after TCRdb re-called the 5' RACE reads with MiXCR. The sample lists about 670,000 distinct CDR3 sequences; 40% to 50% were seen once. This clonotype originated in an elderly man in good health. The sample consisted of blood.

CDR3 bases: TGTGCCAGCAGCACAGGTCCCCTTCAGCCCCAGCATTTT. Translated, it gives CASSTGPLQPQHF. The J gene is TRBJ1-5, the V gene TRBV7-3; D might be TRBD1 (5 bases). Germline-derived CDR1 and CDR2 are SGHTA and FQGTGA. Deletions cut 5 bases from V and 6 bases from J, with 11 bases between. The CDR3 runs to 13 residues.